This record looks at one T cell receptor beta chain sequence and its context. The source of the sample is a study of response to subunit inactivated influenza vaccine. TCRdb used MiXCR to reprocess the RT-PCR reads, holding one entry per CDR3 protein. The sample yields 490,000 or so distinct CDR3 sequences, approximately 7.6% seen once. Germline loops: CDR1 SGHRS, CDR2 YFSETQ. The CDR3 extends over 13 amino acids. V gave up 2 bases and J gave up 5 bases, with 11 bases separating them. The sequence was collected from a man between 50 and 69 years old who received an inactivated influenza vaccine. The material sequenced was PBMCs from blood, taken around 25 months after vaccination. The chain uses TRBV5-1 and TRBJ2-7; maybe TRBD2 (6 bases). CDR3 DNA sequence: TGCGCCAGCAGCTTCCAGGCGGGAAACGAGCAGTACTTC. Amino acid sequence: CASSFQAGNEQYF.